This TCR beta chain originates from a study of T cell responses to AZD1222 COVID-19 vaccine. Trimming removed 5 bases at V and 6 bases at J, with 10 bases between. CDR3 length: 13 amino acids. Germline CDR1 MNHEY, CDR2 SVGAGI. The table came from immunoSEQ multiplex PCR; TCRdb's copy has only in-frame clones and leaves some out. Here the sample spans approximately 100,000 clones, 92% being singletons. The TCR was taken from an adult in good health. The input for sequencing was peripheral blood, taken on day 0 of AZD1222 vaccination. The chain has TRBV6-5 and TRBJ2-2; perhaps TRBD1 as D (8 bases). CDR3 sequence (DNA): TGTGCCAGCAGTACAGGGGGGGCCGGGGAGCTGTTTTTT. Translation gives CASSTGGAGELFF.